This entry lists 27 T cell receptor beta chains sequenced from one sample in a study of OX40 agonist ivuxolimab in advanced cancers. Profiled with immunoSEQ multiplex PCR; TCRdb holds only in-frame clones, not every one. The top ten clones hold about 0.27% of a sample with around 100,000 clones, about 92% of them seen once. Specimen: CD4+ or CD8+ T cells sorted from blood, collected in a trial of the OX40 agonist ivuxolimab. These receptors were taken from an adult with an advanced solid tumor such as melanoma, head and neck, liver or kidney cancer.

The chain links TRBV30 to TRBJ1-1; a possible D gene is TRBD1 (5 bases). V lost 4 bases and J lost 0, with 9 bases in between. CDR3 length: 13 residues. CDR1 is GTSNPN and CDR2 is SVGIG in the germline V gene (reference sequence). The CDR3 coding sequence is TGTGCCTGGAATAGGGGCGTGAACACTGAAGCTTTCTTT. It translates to CAWNRGVNTEAFF. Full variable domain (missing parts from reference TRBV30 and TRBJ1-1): SQTIHQWPATLVQPVGSPLSLECTVEGTSNPNLYWYRQAAGRGLQLLFYSVGIGQISSEVPQNLSASRPQDRQFILSSKKLLLSDSGFYLCAWNRGVNTEAFFGQGTRLTVV.

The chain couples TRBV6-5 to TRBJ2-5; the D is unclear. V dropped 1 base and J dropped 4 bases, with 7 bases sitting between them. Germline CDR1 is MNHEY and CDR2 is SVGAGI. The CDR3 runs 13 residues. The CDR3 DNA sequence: TGTGCCAGCAGTTACTTTCTTCGAGAGACCCAGTACTTC. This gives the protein CASSYFLRETQYF.

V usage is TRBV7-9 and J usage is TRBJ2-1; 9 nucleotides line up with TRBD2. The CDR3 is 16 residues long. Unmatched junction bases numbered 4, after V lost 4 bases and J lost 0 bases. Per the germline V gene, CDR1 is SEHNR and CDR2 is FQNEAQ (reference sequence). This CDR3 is CASSSTSGSSYNEQFF. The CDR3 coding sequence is TGTGCCAGCAGCTCGACTAGCGGAAGCTCCTACAATGAGCAGTTCTTC.

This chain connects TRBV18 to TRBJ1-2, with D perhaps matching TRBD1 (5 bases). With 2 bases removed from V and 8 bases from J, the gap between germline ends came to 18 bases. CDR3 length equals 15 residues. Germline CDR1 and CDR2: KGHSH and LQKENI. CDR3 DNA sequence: TGTGCCAGCTCACCATTCACGGGGCCCGTGGAAGGCTACACCTTC. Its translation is CASSPFTGPVEGYTF.

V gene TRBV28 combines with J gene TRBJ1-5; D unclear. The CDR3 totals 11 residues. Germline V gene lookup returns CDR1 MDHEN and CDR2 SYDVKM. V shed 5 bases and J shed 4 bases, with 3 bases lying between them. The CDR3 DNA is TGTGCCAGCAGTCAAAATCAGCCCCAGCATTTT. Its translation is CASSQNQPQHF.

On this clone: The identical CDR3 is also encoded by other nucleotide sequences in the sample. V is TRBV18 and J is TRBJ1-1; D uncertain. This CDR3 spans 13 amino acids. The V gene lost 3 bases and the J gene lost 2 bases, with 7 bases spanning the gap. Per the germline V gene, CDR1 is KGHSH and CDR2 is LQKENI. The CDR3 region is CASSPAGNTEAFF. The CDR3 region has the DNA TGTGCCAGCTCACCGGCCGGCAACACTGAAGCTTTCTTT.

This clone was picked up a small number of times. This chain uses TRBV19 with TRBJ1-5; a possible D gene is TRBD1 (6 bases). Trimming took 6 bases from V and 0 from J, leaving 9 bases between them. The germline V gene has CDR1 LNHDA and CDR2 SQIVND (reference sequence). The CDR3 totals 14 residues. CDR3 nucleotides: TGTGCCAGTAGCTGGACAGCTAGCAATCAGCCCCAGCATTTT. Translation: CASSWTASNQPQHF.

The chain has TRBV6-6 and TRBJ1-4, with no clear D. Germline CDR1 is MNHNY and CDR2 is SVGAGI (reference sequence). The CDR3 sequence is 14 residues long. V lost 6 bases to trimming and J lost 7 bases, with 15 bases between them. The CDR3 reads CASSQSVIGEKLFF. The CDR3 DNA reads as TGTGCCAGCAGCCAATCGGTGATAGGTGAAAAACTGTTTTTT.

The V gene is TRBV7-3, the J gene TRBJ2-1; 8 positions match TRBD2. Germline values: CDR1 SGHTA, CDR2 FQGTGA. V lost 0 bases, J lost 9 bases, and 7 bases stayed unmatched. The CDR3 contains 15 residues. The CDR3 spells CASSLTPGGPTEQFF. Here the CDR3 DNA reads TGTGCCAGCAGCTTAACGCCGGGAGGGCCCACTGAGCAGTTCTTC.

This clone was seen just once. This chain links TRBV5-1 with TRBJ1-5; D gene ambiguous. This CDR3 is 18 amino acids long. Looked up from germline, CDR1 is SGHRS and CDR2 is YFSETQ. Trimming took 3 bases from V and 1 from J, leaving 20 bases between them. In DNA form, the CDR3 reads TGCGCCAGCAGCTCCAGGTTGCAAAGAGTTTCGAGCAATCAGCCCCAGCATTTT. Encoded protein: CASSSRLQRVSSNQPQHF.

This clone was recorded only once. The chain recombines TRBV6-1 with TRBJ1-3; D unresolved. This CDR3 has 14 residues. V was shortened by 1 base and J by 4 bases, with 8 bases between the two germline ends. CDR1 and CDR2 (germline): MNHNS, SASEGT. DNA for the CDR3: TGTGCCAGCAGTGAAGACATGAACGGAAACACCATATATTTT. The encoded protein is CASSEDMNGNTIYF.

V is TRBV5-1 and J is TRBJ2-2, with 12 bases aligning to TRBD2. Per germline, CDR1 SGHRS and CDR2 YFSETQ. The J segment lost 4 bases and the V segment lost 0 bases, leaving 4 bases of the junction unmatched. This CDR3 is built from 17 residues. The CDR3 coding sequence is TGCGCCAGCAGCTTGGGACTAGCGGGAGATGGCACCGGGGAGCTGTTTTTT. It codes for CASSLGLAGDGTGELFF.

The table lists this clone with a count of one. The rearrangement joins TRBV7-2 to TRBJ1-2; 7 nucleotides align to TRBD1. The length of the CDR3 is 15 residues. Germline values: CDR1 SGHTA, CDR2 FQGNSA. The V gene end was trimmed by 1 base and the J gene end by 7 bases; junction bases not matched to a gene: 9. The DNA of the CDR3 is TGTGCCAGCAGCTTAGAAGGAGGGGGCGCAGGTGGCTACACCTTC. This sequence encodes CASSLEGGGAGGYTF.

CDR3 coding DNA: TGTGCCAGCAGTTATAGGGGTAGCTCCTACAATGAGCAGTTCTTC. Protein sequence: CASSYRGSSYNEQFF. The chain combines TRBV6-5 with TRBJ2-1; TRBD1 is a possible D gene (5 bases). CDR1 is MNHEY and CDR2 is SVGAGI in the germline V gene. This CDR3 has 15 residues. V was clipped by 3 bases and J by 0 bases, with 9 bases between them.

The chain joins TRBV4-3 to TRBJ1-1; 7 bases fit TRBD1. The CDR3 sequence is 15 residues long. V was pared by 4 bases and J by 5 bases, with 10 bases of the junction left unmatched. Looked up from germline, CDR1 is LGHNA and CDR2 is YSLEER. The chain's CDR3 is CASSLTVTGVTEAFF. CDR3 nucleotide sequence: TGCGCCAGCAGCCTTACCGTCACAGGGGTTACTGAAGCTTTCTTT.

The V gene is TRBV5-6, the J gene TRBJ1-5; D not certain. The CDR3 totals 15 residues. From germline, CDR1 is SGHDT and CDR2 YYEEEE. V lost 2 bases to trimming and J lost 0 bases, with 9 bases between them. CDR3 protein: CASSFGPNSNQPQHF. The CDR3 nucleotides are TGTGCCAGCAGCTTTGGCCCCAATAGCAATCAGCCCCAGCATTTT.

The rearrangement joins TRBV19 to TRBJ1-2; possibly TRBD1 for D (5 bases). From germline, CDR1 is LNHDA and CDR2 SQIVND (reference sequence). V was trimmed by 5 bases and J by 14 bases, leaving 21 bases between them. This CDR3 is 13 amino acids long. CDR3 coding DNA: TGTGCCAGTAGTCCCCCGTCCGGAGGGGCTGGGACCTTC. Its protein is CASSPPSGGAGTF. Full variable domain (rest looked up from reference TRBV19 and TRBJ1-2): DGGITQSPKYLFRKEGQNVTLSCEQNLNHDAMYWYRQDPGQGLRLIYYSQIVNDFQKGDIAEGYSVSREKKESFPLTVTSAQKNPTAFYLCASSPPSGGAGTFGSGTRLTVV.

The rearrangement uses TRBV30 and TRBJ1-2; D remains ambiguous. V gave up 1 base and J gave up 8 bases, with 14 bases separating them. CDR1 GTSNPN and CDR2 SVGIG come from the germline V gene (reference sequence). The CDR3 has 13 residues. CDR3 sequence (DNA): TGTGCCTGGAGTGGCACGGGCTGGGGAGGCTACACCTTC. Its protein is CAWSGTGWGGYTF.

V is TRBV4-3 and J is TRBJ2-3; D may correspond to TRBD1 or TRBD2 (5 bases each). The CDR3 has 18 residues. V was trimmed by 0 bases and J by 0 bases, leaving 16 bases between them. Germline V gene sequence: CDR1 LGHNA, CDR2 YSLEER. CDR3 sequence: CASSQDPPEGPSTDTQYF. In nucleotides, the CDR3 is TGCGCCAGCAGCCAAGATCCCCCAGAGGGACCTAGCACAGATACGCAGTATTTT.

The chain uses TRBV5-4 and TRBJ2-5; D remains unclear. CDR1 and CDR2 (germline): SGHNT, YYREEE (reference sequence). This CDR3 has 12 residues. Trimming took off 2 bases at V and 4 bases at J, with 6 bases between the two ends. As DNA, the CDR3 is TGTGCCAGCAGCTTCGTTTCAGAGACCCAGTACTTC. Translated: CASSFVSETQYF.

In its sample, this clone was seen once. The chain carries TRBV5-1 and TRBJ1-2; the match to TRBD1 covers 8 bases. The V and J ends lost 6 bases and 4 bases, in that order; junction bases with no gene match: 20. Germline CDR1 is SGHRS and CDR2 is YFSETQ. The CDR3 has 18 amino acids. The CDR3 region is CASKRRPPGQDYSYGYTF. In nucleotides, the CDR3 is TGCGCCAGCAAAAGGAGACCCCCGGGACAGGACTATTCCTATGGCTACACCTTC.

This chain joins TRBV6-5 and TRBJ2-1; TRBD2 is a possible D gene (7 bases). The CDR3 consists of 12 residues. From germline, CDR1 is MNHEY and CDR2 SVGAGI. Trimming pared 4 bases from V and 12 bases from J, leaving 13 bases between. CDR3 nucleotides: TGTGCCAGCAGTTCGGAGAGGGGGGGGCAGTTCTTC. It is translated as CASSSERGGQFF.

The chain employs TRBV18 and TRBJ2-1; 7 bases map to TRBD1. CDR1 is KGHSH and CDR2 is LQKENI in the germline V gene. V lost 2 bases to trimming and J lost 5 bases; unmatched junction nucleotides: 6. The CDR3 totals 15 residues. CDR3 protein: CASSPASGQDNEQFF. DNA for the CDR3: TGTGCCAGCTCACCAGCAAGCGGACAGGACAATGAGCAGTTCTTC.

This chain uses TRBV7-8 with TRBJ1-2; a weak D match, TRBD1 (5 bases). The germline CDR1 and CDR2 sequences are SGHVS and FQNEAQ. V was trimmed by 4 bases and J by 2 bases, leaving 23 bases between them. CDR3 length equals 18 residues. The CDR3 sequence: CASSSRIYLTRGNYGYTF. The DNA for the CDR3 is TGTGCCAGCAGCTCTAGGATCTATTTGACGAGGGGAAACTATGGCTACACCTTC.

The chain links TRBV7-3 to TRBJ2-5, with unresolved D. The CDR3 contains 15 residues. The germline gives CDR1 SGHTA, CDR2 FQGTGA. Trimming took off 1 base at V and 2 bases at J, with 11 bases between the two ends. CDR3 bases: TGTGCCAGCAGCTTAAGCCCTGGCTTACAAGAGACCCAGTACTTC. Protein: CASSLSPGLQETQYF.

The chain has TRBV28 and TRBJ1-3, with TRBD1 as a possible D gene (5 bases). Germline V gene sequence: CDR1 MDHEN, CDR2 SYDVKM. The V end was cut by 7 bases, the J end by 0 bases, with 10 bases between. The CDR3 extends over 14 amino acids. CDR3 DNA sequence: TGTGCCAGCACTGGGGGAAGCTCTGGAAACACCATATATTTT. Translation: CASTGGSSGNTIYF.

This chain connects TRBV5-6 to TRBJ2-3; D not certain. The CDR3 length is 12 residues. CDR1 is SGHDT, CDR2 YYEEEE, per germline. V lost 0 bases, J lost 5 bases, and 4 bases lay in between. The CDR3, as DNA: TGTGCCAGCAGCTTGGGAATAGATACGCAGTATTTT. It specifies CASSLGIDTQYF.